Shown below are 30 T cell receptor beta chains from a single sample sequenced in a study of T-cell memory formation after mild COVID-19. One entry per CDR3 protein, called by TCRdb with MiXCR from the 5' RACE reads. This sample has over 500,000 distinct CDR3 sequences, with 15% to 20% found just once. The sequenced sample consisted of PBMCs or a T cell subset sorted from them (not recorded which). These receptors all stem from an adult woman who had mild COVID-19 (a few samples of this study predate the infection). Cell type and time point are not known.

The V call is TRBV7-3, the J call TRBJ1-1; 9 nucleotides match TRBD1. V shed 6 bases and J 6 bases; nucleotides not matched to a gene: 8. The CDR3 length is 14 residues. Germline V gene data show CDR1 as SGHTA and CDR2 as FQGTGA. CDR3 residues: CASRSTGGIAEAFF. DNA for the CDR3: TGTGCCAGCAGATCCACAGGGGGCATCGCTGAAGCTTTCTTT.

This clonotype was recorded at least ten times. The chain has TRBV20-1 and TRBJ1-2, with D maybe TRBD1 (6 bases). The V gene lost 0 bases and the J gene lost 6 bases, with 17 bases spanning the gap. CDR1 and CDR2 from the germline V gene are DFQATT and SNEGSKA (reference sequence). The CDR3 is made up of 15 amino acids. The CDR3 reads CSARDQYDRFHGYTF. Written as DNA, the CDR3 is TGCAGTGCTAGAGATCAGTACGACAGGTTCCATGGCTACACCTTC.

Written as DNA, the CDR3 is TGTGCCAGCAGTGAACATCCGTGGGATGGCTACACCTTC. Encoded protein: CASSEHPWDGYTF. The genes are TRBV6-1 and TRBJ1-2; no clear D gene. CDR1 is MNHNS, CDR2 SASEGT, per germline. V lost 2 bases and J 6 bases, leaving 10 bases between the germline ends. The CDR3 consists of 13 residues.

The chain couples TRBV7-6 to TRBJ2-5; no definite D call. CDR1 SGHVS and CDR2 FNYEAQ come from the germline V gene. Trimming cost V 5 bases and J 5 bases, with 9 bases left between them. This CDR3 region has 12 residues. The CDR3 bases are TGTGCCAGCAGCGGGTTCAGGGAGACCCAGTACTTC. It specifies CASSGFRETQYF.

This clonotype occurred many times. The chain combines TRBV5-1 with TRBJ2-7, with 11 bases lining up with TRBD2. The CDR3 has 16 amino acids. CDR1 and CDR2 (germline): SGHRS, YFSETQ. J lost 1 base, V lost 1 base, and 4 bases had no gene match. CDR3 in DNA: TGCGCCAGCAGCTTGTCGACTAGCGGGATTTCCTACGAGCAGTACTTC. Translation gives CASSLSTSGISYEQYF. Full variable domain (missing parts from reference TRBV5-1 and TRBJ2-7): KAGVTQTPRYLIKTRGQQVTLSCSPISGHRSVSWYQQTPGQGLQFLFEYFSETQRNKGNFPGRFSGRQFSNSRSEMNVSTLELGDSALYLCASSLSTSGISYEQYFGPGTRLTVT.

This clonotype was picked up many times. The chain combines TRBV11-1 with TRBJ2-1; either TRBD1 or TRBD2 may supply D (6 bases each). V lost 2 bases and J 8 bases, leaving 16 bases between the germline ends. Germline V gene data show CDR1 as SGHAT and CDR2 as FQDESV (reference sequence). This CDR3 contains 15 residues. CDR3 DNA sequence: TGTGCCAGCAGCTTAAGGGGGGTGAGGAAGGATGAGCAGTTCTTC. Translation: CASSLRGVRKDEQFF.

The chain employs TRBV7-9 and TRBJ2-5; possible D gene TRBD1, 6 bases. Germline V gene sequence: CDR1 SEHNR, CDR2 FQNEAQ (reference sequence). The CDR3 extends over 15 amino acids. V lost 1 base, J lost 9 bases, and 18 bases lay in between. CDR3 region: CASSLVGLGAMPQYF. The CDR3 bases are TGTGCCAGCAGCTTAGTGGGGCTGGGGGCGATGCCCCAGTACTTC.

This clonotype was counted a few times. The genes are TRBV29-1 and TRBJ1-2, with D perhaps TRBD1 (6 bases). CDR1 and CDR2 (germline): SQVTM, ANQGSEA. V was cut by 5 bases and J by 7 bases, with 17 bases left in between. The CDR3 contains 13 residues. The DNA of the CDR3 is TGCAGCGTTTGGGACGGCAGGGGAGGTGGCTACACCTTC. As protein: CSVWDGRGGGYTF.

CDR3 coding DNA: TGTGCCAGCAGCTTCCGGCATGGAAGTGGCGCTGGGGCCAACGTCCTGACTTTC. It translates to CASSFRHGSGAGANVLTF. V gene TRBV7-2 combines with J gene TRBJ2-6; D ambiguous. From germline, CDR1 is SGHTA and CDR2 FQGNSA. Trimming took 3 bases from V and 2 from J, leaving 17 bases between them. This CDR3 has 18 amino acids.

The V and J genes are TRBV7-9 and TRBJ2-3; tentatively, D is TRBD2 (5 bases). The V gene's germline CDR1 is SEHNR and CDR2 FQNEAQ (reference sequence). The CDR3 spans 14 residues. The V gene lost 1 base and the J gene lost 7 bases, with 12 bases spanning the gap. The CDR3 reads CASSLEWGDYTQYF. The CDR3 nucleotides read TGTGCCAGCAGCTTAGAGTGGGGAGACTATACGCAGTATTTT.

In this sample, this clonotype turned up a few times. The chain carries TRBV30 and TRBJ2-7; D is possibly TRBD1 or TRBD2 (5 bases each). The V gene lost 0 bases and the J gene lost 1 base, with 10 bases spanning the gap. CDR1 GTSNPN and CDR2 SVGIG come from the germline V gene (reference sequence). The CDR3 totals 14 residues. CDR3 nucleotides: TGTGCCTGGAGTGTTGGGACGGGTTCCTACGAGCAGTACTTC. It codes for CAWSVGTGSYEQYF.

The chain links TRBV24-1 to TRBJ2-3; D is ambiguous. CDR3 length: 16 residues. Germline CDR1 reads KGHDR; CDR2 reads SFDVKD. V was shortened by 8 bases and J by 0 bases, with 17 bases between the two germline ends. This CDR3 reads CATTTDARYSTDTQYF. The DNA of the CDR3 is TGTGCCACCACAACGGACGCCCGGTACAGCACAGATACGCAGTATTTT.

This rearrangement joins TRBV5-1 to TRBJ2-7; 11 bases align to TRBD1. Germline CDR1 SGHRS, CDR2 YFSETQ. With 4 bases clipped from V and 7 bases from J, the junction kept 7 bases outside the gene matches. The CDR3 totals 14 residues. The CDR3 loop reads CASSPGQGAREQYF. CDR3 nucleotides: TGCGCCAGCAGCCCCGGACAGGGGGCGCGTGAGCAGTACTTC.

The J gene is TRBJ2-5, the V gene TRBV6-6; 10 bases line up with TRBD2. The V gene's germline CDR1 is MNHNY and CDR2 SVGAGI (reference sequence). The V segment lost 5 bases and the J segment 3 bases; nucleotides outside the gene matches: 21. This CDR3 contains 20 residues. This chain's CDR3 is CASSNVLVAGGDGFEETQYF. CDR3 sequence (DNA): TGTGCCAGCAGTAACGTCTTGGTAGCGGGGGGTGATGGGTTTGAAGAGACCCAGTACTTC.

This clonotype was seen more than once but under ten times. V and J are TRBV6-5 and TRBJ2-5, with no clear D. The V end was cut by 6 bases, the J end by 2 bases, with 16 bases between. Germline V lookup: CDR1 MNHEY, CDR2 SVGAGI. This CDR3 is 15 amino acids long. CDR3 DNA: TGTGCCAGCAGCCAACGCCAGGCTGTTCAAGAGACCCAGTACTTC. Amino acids: CASSQRQAVQETQYF.

The J gene is TRBJ2-7, the V gene TRBV6-5, with D perhaps TRBD2 (7 bases). CDR3 length equals 15 residues. V lost 6 bases to trimming and J lost 2 bases, with 17 bases between them. Germline V lookup: CDR1 MNHEY, CDR2 SVGAGI. CDR3 in amino acids: CASSRGAGDTYEQYF. CDR3 sequence (DNA): TGTGCCAGCAGCCGCGGGGCGGGGGACACCTACGAGCAGTACTTC.

Only a few counts were recorded for this clonotype. V and J are TRBV5-1 and TRBJ2-7, with TRBD1 identical over 9 bases. Looked up from germline, CDR1 is SGHRS and CDR2 is YFSETQ. The CDR3 is 14 amino acids. J lost 5 bases, V lost 0 bases, and 3 bases had no gene match. CDR3 amino acids: CASSLGTGVDEQYF. For the CDR3, the DNA is TGCGCCAGCAGCTTGGGGACAGGGGTCGACGAGCAGTACTTC.

This chain links TRBV5-1 with TRBJ2-2, with 11 bases fitting TRBD2. The V and J ends lost 1 base and 4 bases, in that order; junction bases with no gene match: 12. CDR1 is SGHRS and CDR2 is YFSETQ in the germline V gene. CDR3 length equals 19 residues. The CDR3 DNA reads as TGCGCCAGCAGCTTGACTAGCGGGGGAGAAACCCGAGTCACCGGGGAGCTGTTTTTT. It translates to CASSLTSGGETRVTGELFF.

This clonotype was counted only a few times. The chain has TRBV24-1 and TRBJ2-3; weak D call: TRBD2 (5 bases). The germline CDR1 and CDR2 sequences are KGHDR and SFDVKD. This CDR3 has 14 amino acids. Trimming took 5 bases from V and 2 from J, leaving 10 bases between them. The CDR3 bases are TGTGCCACCAGTGCCCCCGGGAACACAGATACGCAGTATTTT. Translating it yields CATSAPGNTDTQYF.

This clonotype came up a few times. The chain recombines TRBV5-1 with TRBJ1-4; possibly TRBD1 for D (5 bases). The CDR3 runs 15 residues. Trimming removed 5 bases from V and 8 bases from J, with 19 bases in between. CDR1 and CDR2 from the germline V gene are SGHRS and YFSETQ. CDR3 DNA: TGCGCCAGCAGTCCACCGGGGGGAGAAGGGGAAAAACTGTTTTTT. It encodes CASSPPGGEGEKLFF.

This clonotype has only a few counts. The V gene is TRBV5-5, the J gene TRBJ1-1, with a tentative D call TRBD1 (6 bases). CDR1 is SGHKS, CDR2 YYEKEE, per germline (reference sequence). V dropped 2 bases and J dropped 0 bases, with 11 bases sitting between them. The CDR3 has 15 amino acids. This chain's CDR3 is CASSLWGAMNTEAFF. DNA for the CDR3: TGTGCCAGCAGCTTATGGGGGGCCATGAACACTGAAGCTTTCTTT.

V is TRBV29-1 and J is TRBJ2-1, with 9 bases lining up with TRBD2. V dropped 4 bases and J dropped 2; count of bases not matched to a gene: 6. Per germline, CDR1 SQVTM and CDR2 ANQGSEA. The CDR3 sequence is 15 residues long. The CDR3 DNA is TGCAGCGTTGTCGGGGCGGGAGGGCCCTACAATGAGCAGTTCTTC. Residues: CSVVGAGGPYNEQFF.

The chain recombines TRBV9 with TRBJ2-7; 9 bases are shared with TRBD2. The J segment lost 3 bases and the V segment lost 4 bases, leaving 11 bases of the junction unmatched. CDR1 is SGDLS, CDR2 YYNGEE, per germline. This CDR3 is built from 16 residues. The CDR3 DNA follows: TGTGCCAGCAGCTCGAAACCTAGCGGGACCTACTACGAGCAGTACTTC. This encodes CASSSKPSGTYYEQYF.

The rearrangement uses TRBV29-1 and TRBJ2-5; TRBD2 aligns across 7 bases. This CDR3 is 13 amino acids long. V gave up 4 bases and J gave up 5 bases; unmatched junction bases: 7. CDR1 and CDR2 (germline): SQVTM, ANQGSEA. The CDR3 DNA reads as TGCAGCGTTGCCCTGGGAGGGATCGAGACCCAGTACTTC. This translates into CSVALGGIETQYF.

This chain joins TRBV12-5 and TRBJ1-3; no reliable D call. V lost 2 bases, J lost 0 bases, and 5 bases lay in between. Germline CDR1 reads LGHNT; CDR2 reads FRNRAP. CDR3 length: 14 residues. Written as DNA, the CDR3 is TGTGCTAGTGGTTTGTCGGGCTCTGGAAACACCATATATTTT. Translated, it gives CASGLSGSGNTIYF.

The genes are TRBV24-1 and TRBJ2-1; 11 nucleotides match TRBD2. The CDR3 loop spans 16 amino acids. Germline trimming cut 2 bases from V and 4 bases from J; bases unmatched to any gene: 3. Germline loops: CDR1 KGHDR, CDR2 SFDVKD. The DNA of the CDR3 is TGTGCCACCAGTGATTCCGGGACTAGCGGTTACAATGAGCAGTTCTTC. This translates into CATSDSGTSGYNEQFF.

There are a few counts of this clonotype. This rearrangement joins TRBV25-1 to TRBJ2-3; D gene uncertain. Per the germline V gene, CDR1 is MGHDK and CDR2 is SYGVNS. The CDR3 totals 14 residues. Trimming took 6 bases from V and 5 from J, leaving 15 bases between them. The CDR3 DNA reads as TGTGCCAGCAGACCCGGGTCTCTCGAAGATACGCAGTATTTT. Residues: CASRPGSLEDTQYF.

In this sample, this clonotype turned up a few times. In DNA, the CDR3 is TGTGCCAGCAGTTCTCGCGGGCTAAGCTCCTACAATGAGCAGTTCTTC. Protein product: CASSSRGLSSYNEQFF. The chain recombines TRBV28 with TRBJ2-1, with D possibly being TRBD2 (5 bases). Trimming shortened V by 4 bases and J by 0 bases, and 13 bases separated the two germline ends. The CDR3 runs 16 residues. CDR1 is MDHEN and CDR2 is SYDVKM in the germline V gene.

This clonotype was counted between two and nine times. The rearrangement uses TRBV20-1 and TRBJ2-5; D unresolved. Germline V gene sequence: CDR1 DFQATT, CDR2 SNEGSKA (reference sequence). The CDR3 is made up of 13 amino acids. V was clipped by 0 bases and J by 2 bases, with 7 bases between them. This CDR3 is CSARDPHQETQYF. The CDR3 DNA sequence: TGCAGTGCTAGAGATCCTCATCAAGAGACCCAGTACTTC.

This clonotype was observed a few times. The chain carries TRBV12-3 or TRBV12-4 and TRBJ2-3; D unresolved. Between the trimmed V and J ends, which lost 2 bases and 2 bases, there was a span of 8 bases. CDR3 length: 14 residues. DNA for the CDR3: TGTGCCAGCAGTTTAAGGTCAGACACAGATACGCAGTATTTT. It is translated as CASSLRSDTDTQYF.